A single sample gave rise to the 24 T cell receptor beta chains below, sequenced in a study of post-analysis software for immune sequencing data. The study's findings and limits: Controls showed lower frequencies than patients for roughly five TRBV segments, and TRBV5-6, TRBV5-1 and TRBV20-1 were among these.

Prepared libraries of TCR beta cDNA carried unique molecular identifiers. TCRdb ran MiXCR on the PCR reads and lists one entry per CDR3 protein. The sample includes about 770,000 distinct CDR3 sequences, about 45% of them seen just once. These receptors have no identified antigens. Sequenced sample: blood. The receptors shown here come from a girl between 10 and 17 years old with multiple sclerosis.

Worth noting for this clonotype: At one end the junction does not follow the germline gene, possibly because of a read error. J is TRBJ2-2 and V is TRBV24-1; maybe TRBD2 (5 bases). The CDR3 runs to 15 residues. Germline CDR1 and CDR2: KGHDR and SFDVKD. CDR3 bases: TGTGCCACCAGTGACCCTGGACTGAACACCGGGGAGTTGTTTTTT. Translating it yields CATSDPGLNTGELFF.

For this clonotype: The junction and the germline gene differ at one end; a read error may be behind it. V usage is TRBV7-2 and J usage is TRBJ2-2; D uncertain. Germline V lookup: CDR1 SGHTA, CDR2 FQGNSA. The CDR3 is made up of 13 amino acids. CDR3 loop: CAGSSLWGGELFF. The CDR3 coding sequence is TGTGCCGGCAGCTCCTTGTGGGGCGGGGAGCTGTTTTTT.

CDR3 nucleotides: TGCAGCGTTGAAGATTGGGGTCGCGGCACCGGGGAGCTGTTTTTT. Encoded protein: CSVEDWGRGTGELFF. The gene calls are TRBV29-1 and TRBJ2-2; D is unresolved. Germline lookup yields CDR1 SQVTM and CDR2 ANQGSEA. CDR3 length: 15 amino acids. V was cut by 0 bases and J by 4 bases, with 12 bases left in between.

This clonotype was detected a few times. The chain has TRBV7-8 and TRBJ2-3, with TRBD2 matching 7 bases. Germline V gene sequence: CDR1 SGHVS, CDR2 FQNEAQ. This CDR3 contains 14 residues. The J segment lost 2 bases and the V segment lost 7 bases, leaving 6 bases of the junction unmatched. The CDR3 bases are TGTGCCAGCACCTTGGGGGGGGACACAGATACGCAGTATTTT. Amino acid sequence: CASTLGGDTDTQYF.

This chain links TRBV5-1 with TRBJ1-2, with a tentative D call TRBD1 (5 bases). There are 15 residues in the CDR3. V lost 4 bases to trimming and J lost 4 bases, with 17 bases between them. Germline CDR1 and CDR2: SGHRS and YFSETQ. This CDR3 is CASSITTGTPYGYTF. CDR3 coding DNA: TGCGCCAGCAGCATTACCACCGGGACGCCCTATGGCTACACCTTC.

This clonotype turned up a few times. V is TRBV2 and J is TRBJ2-5, with TRBD2 matching over 14 bases. Trimming at V came to 6 bases and at J to 3 bases, leaving 3 bases not matched to a gene. The CDR3 totals 15 residues. The germline V gene encodes CDR1 SNHLY and CDR2 FYNNEI. The CDR3 protein is CASSRLAGGKETQYF. The CDR3, as DNA: TGTGCCAGCAGCCGACTAGCGGGAGGGAAAGAGACCCAGTACTTC.

This clonotype has only one observation. The V gene is TRBV29-1, the J gene TRBJ2-3; 7 bases match TRBD2. CDR3 length: 15 residues. CDR1 SQVTM and CDR2 ANQGSEA come from the germline V gene. J was trimmed by 2 bases and V by 1 base; bases with no gene match: 6. The CDR3 is CSVEGGEGPTDTQYF. The DNA of the CDR3 is TGCAGCGTTGAAGGGGGGGAGGGCCCCACAGATACGCAGTATTTT.

The chain is built from TRBV20-1 and TRBJ2-1; tentative D call: TRBD2 (6 bases). The ends were cut back, 3 bases at V and 0 bases at J, with 15 bases in the middle. The germline V gene has CDR1 DFQATT and CDR2 SNEGSKA (reference sequence). The CDR3 is 16 amino acids. In nucleotides, the CDR3 is TGCAGTGCTAGTATTTTGGGGGGAAACTCCTACAATGAGCAGTTCTTC. This encodes CSASILGGNSYNEQFF.

J is TRBJ1-1 and V is TRBV7-2; D call uncertain. From germline, CDR1 is SGHTA and CDR2 FQGNSA. The ends were cut back, 5 bases at V and 11 bases at J, with 21 bases in the middle. There are 14 residues in the CDR3. This CDR3 reads CASSPERNPLNAFF. In DNA, the CDR3 is TGTGCCAGCAGCCCCGAGAGGAACCCCCTGAATGCTTTCTTT.

There are a few counts of this clonotype. The chain uses TRBV6-5 and TRBJ2-7; 9 bases are shared with TRBD2. V gave up 6 bases and J gave up 0 bases; unmatched junction bases: 6. Germline CDR1 MNHEY, CDR2 SVGAGI. The CDR3 length is 15 residues. CDR3 in amino acids: CASSQGLANSYEQYF. In DNA form, the CDR3 reads TGTGCCAGCAGCCAGGGACTAGCCAACTCCTACGAGCAGTACTTC.

This clonotype was seen a few times. The chain employs TRBV10-3 and TRBJ2-1, with 10 nucleotides matching TRBD2. Germline lookup yields CDR1 ENHRY and CDR2 SYGVKD. Losses at the gene ends were 0 bases for V and 5 bases for J; bases not matched to a gene: 7. The CDR3 has 17 residues. The CDR3: CAISESRFGTSDNEQFF. The CDR3 DNA reads as TGTGCCATCAGTGAGTCTAGGTTCGGGACTAGCGACAATGAGCAGTTCTTC.

The table lists this clonotype with a few counts. Here the CDR3 reads CSARVLAEGYEQYF. The CDR3 DNA is TGCAGCGCCCGAGTCCTAGCGGAGGGCTACGAGCAGTACTTC. The gene calls are TRBV29-1 and TRBJ2-7; 7 bases align to TRBD2. The CDR3 consists of 14 residues. V lost 7 bases, J lost 3 bases, and 12 bases stayed unmatched. The germline gives CDR1 SQVTM, CDR2 ANQGSEA.

The rearrangement uses TRBV27 and TRBJ2-1; 8 positions agree with TRBD1. Germline CDR1 and CDR2: MNHEY and SMNVEV (reference sequence). The V and J ends lost 5 bases and 9 bases, in that order; junction bases with no gene match: 12. This CDR3 is built from 15 residues. In DNA form, the CDR3 reads TGTGCCAGCAGTCTCATCCTCCTACAGGGGGGTGAGCAGTTCTTC. It is translated as CASSLILLQGGEQFF.

This chain uses TRBV5-1 with TRBJ2-1, with 10 bases that match TRBD2. CDR1 SGHRS and CDR2 YFSETQ come from the germline V gene. The CDR3 runs 17 residues. Trimming removed 1 base from V and 0 bases from J; junction bases left unmatched: 4. DNA of the CDR3: TGCGCCAGCAGCTTGTACGCTAGCGGGAGCTCCTACAATGAGCAGTTCTTC. Protein sequence: CASSLYASGSSYNEQFF.

In this sample, this clonotype turned up a few times. This rearrangement joins TRBV6-5 to TRBJ2-1; D gene uncertain. Trimming took 6 bases from V and 5 from J, leaving 5 bases between them. CDR1 and CDR2 from the germline V gene are MNHEY and SVGAGI. The CDR3 runs 11 residues. DNA for the CDR3: TGTGCCAGCAGGAGGAACAATGAGCAGTTCTTC. This encodes CASRRNNEQFF.

The chain couples TRBV14 to TRBJ1-4; D is possibly TRBD1 (6 bases). V lost 0 bases and J lost 10, with 18 bases in between. The germline CDR1 and CDR2 sequences are SGHDN and FVKESK. The CDR3 has 16 amino acids. The DNA for the CDR3 is TGTGCCAGCAGCCAAGAAGTCCCGGCCCGAGGGGGAAAACTGTTTTTT. Translated, it gives CASSQEVPARGGKLFF.

Note on this clonotype: One end of the junction does not line up with germline, which may come from a read error. V is TRBV6-5 and J is TRBJ2-7, with 11 bases that match TRBD2. There are 16 residues in the CDR3. CDR1 and CDR2 (germline): MNHEY, SVGAGI. The CDR3 nucleotides read TGTGCCGGCAGCCCAACCGGGACTAGCGGTTCCTACGAGCAGTACTTC. This translates into CAGSPTGTSGSYEQYF.

V gene TRBV29-1 combines with J gene TRBJ1-2; TRBD1 aligns across 11 bases. V gave up 6 bases and J gave up 8 bases; unmatched junction bases: 8. Germline CDR1 SQVTM, CDR2 ANQGSEA. This CDR3 is 13 amino acids long. The CDR3 loop is CSVLDRGHFGYTF. As DNA, the CDR3 is TGCAGCGTCCTGGACAGGGGGCATTTCGGCTACACCTTC.

The chain has TRBV25-1 and TRBJ1-2; D gene unclear. V was cut by 1 base and J by 4 bases, with 7 bases left in between. CDR3 size: 13 residues. From germline, CDR1 is MGHDK and CDR2 SYGVNS. The CDR3 loop reads CASSESVSYGYTF. The CDR3 DNA follows: TGTGCCAGCAGTGAATCGGTTTCCTATGGCTACACCTTC.

This rearrangement joins TRBV5-5 to TRBJ1-1; D unclear. The CDR3 extends over 13 amino acids. V lost 0 bases to trimming and J lost 3 bases, with 6 bases between them. The germline V gene encodes CDR1 SGHKS and CDR2 YYEKEE (reference sequence). The CDR3 reads CASSLESHTEAFF. CDR3 DNA sequence: TGTGCCAGCAGCTTGGAAAGTCACACTGAAGCTTTCTTT.

V is TRBV5-1 and J is TRBJ2-7, with TRBD1 as a possible D gene (6 bases). In germline, CDR1 is SGHRS, CDR2 YFSETQ. V lost 0 bases and J lost 3, with 13 bases in between. The CDR3 totals 15 residues. In nucleotides, the CDR3 is TGCGCCAGCAGCTTGGTCCCAGGGGAAGGCTACGAGCAGTACTTC. This encodes CASSLVPGEGYEQYF.

CDR3 coding DNA: TGTGCCAGCAGTTACTGGCTAGCGGGAGTCAATGAGCAGTTCTTC. It specifies CASSYWLAGVNEQFF. The chain carries TRBV6-5 and TRBJ2-1, with 10 bases identical to TRBD2. This CDR3 is 15 amino acids long. In germline, CDR1 is MNHEY, CDR2 SVGAGI. V gave up 1 base and J gave up 6 bases; unmatched junction bases: 3.

Comments on this clonotype: One junction end disagrees with the germline gene, perhaps due to a read error. CDR3 sequence (DNA): TGCAGCGTTGGACGGGGGGGTGAAGTTTTCTTT. Its translation: CSVGRGGEVFF. This chain connects TRBV29-1 to TRBJ1-1; a possible D gene is TRBD1 (5 bases). The CDR3 is made up of 11 amino acids. Germline-derived CDR1 and CDR2 are SQVTM and ANQGSEA.

The rearrangement joins TRBV15 to TRBJ2-1; D uncertain. The germline CDR1 and CDR2 sequences are LNHNV and YYDKDF (reference sequence). The V end was cut by 1 base, the J end by 1 base, with 8 bases between. CDR3 length equals 15 residues. The CDR3 here is CATSRVAESYNEQFF. The CDR3 region has the DNA TGTGCCACCAGCAGAGTGGCGGAATCCTACAATGAGCAGTTCTTC. Full variable domain (missing parts from reference TRBV15 and TRBJ2-1): DAMVIQNPRYQVTQFGKPVTLSCSQTLNHNVMYWYQQKSSQAPKLLFHYYDKDFNNEADTPDNFQSRRPNTSFCFLDIRSPGLGDTAMYLCATSRVAESYNEQFFGPGTRLTVL.